These 21 T cell receptor beta chains came from one sample sequenced in a study of T cells in Graves' hyperthyroidism and ophthalmopathy. It was RNA transcripts that yielded the amplified TCR beta CDR3 regions. Researchers ran a first-round RT-PCR on the TCR CDR3 using the HTBI primer set. In TCRdb, the multiplex PCR reads were re-called with MiXCR into one record per CDR3 protein. The profile shows 480,000 or so distinct CDR3 sequences, 40% to 55% of them singletons. Sequencing was done on a sample of peripheral blood or thyroid tissue (not recorded which). These receptors all come from an adult woman with Graves' disease, either hyperthyroidism or ophthalmopathy (not recorded which).

The genes are TRBV15 and TRBJ2-7, with TRBD1 identical over 10 bases. J gave up 3 bases and V 3 bases, and 14 bases lay outside the gene matches. CDR3 length: 18 amino acids. The germline V gene has CDR1 LNHNV and CDR2 YYDKDF (reference sequence). CDR3 loop: CATSSLGPLGQGIYEQYF. The CDR3 nucleotides read TGTGCCACCAGCAGCTTAGGTCCATTGGGACAGGGGATCTACGAGCAGTACTTC.

V is TRBV25-1 and J is TRBJ1-6; D remains unclear. Looked up from germline, CDR1 is MGHDK and CDR2 is SYGVNS. The length of the CDR3 is 14 residues. V shed 2 bases and J shed 7 bases, with 9 bases lying between them. CDR3 residues: CASSEVGGNSPLHF. The CDR3 DNA sequence: TGTGCCAGCAGTGAAGTCGGCGGAAATTCACCCCTCCACTTT. The whole variable domain, filled in from reference TRBV25-1 and TRBJ1-6, reads EADIYQTPRYLVIGTGKKITLECSQTMGHDKMYWYQQDPGMELHLIHYSYGVNSTEKGDLSSESTVSRIRTEHFPLTLESARPSHTSQYLCASSEVGGNSPLHFGNGTRLTVT.

This clonotype was seen at least ten times. The V gene is TRBV7-2, the J gene TRBJ2-7; a possible D gene is TRBD1 (6 bases). This CDR3 spans 13 amino acids. The ends were cut back, 0 bases at V and 10 bases at J, with 13 bases in the middle. Germline assignment: CDR1 SGHTA and CDR2 FQGNSA. The CDR3 spells CASSLAERTDQYF. The CDR3 DNA follows: TGTGCCAGCAGCTTAGCGGAGAGGACAGATCAGTACTTC.

The V call is TRBV5-6, the J call TRBJ2-7, with TRBD1 identical over 8 bases. V gave up 4 bases and J gave up 1 base; unmatched junction bases: 19. CDR1 and CDR2 from the germline V gene are SGHDT and YYEEEE. CDR3 length equals 19 residues. CDR3 sequence: CASSTGTGTTHGPSYEQYF. CDR3 nucleotide sequence: TGTGCCAGCAGCACCGGGACAGGTACCACCCATGGGCCATCCTACGAGCAGTACTTC.

The chain has TRBV7-2 and TRBJ2-7; 7 bases are shared with TRBD2. The CDR3 loop spans 17 amino acids. V lost 0 bases to trimming and J lost 1 base; unmatched junction nucleotides: 9. Looked up from germline, CDR1 is SGHTA and CDR2 is FQGNSA. The CDR3 spells CASSLAVGEGSSYEQYF. The CDR3 bases are TGTGCCAGCAGCTTAGCAGTCGGGGAGGGGAGTTCCTACGAGCAGTACTTC.

This rearrangement joins TRBV7-2 to TRBJ2-2; 9 bases line up with TRBD1. The CDR3 has 15 residues. The germline V gene has CDR1 SGHTA and CDR2 FQGNSA. The trim removed 3 bases at V and 7 bases at J, leaving 6 bases unmatched. The DNA for the CDR3 is TGTGCCAGCAGCTTCGCACAGGGGGCGGGCGGGGAGCTGTTTTTT. This sequence encodes CASSFAQGAGGELFF. Supplemented by reference TRBV7-2 and TRBJ2-2, the full variable domain reads GAGVSQSPSNKVTEKGKDVELRCDPISGHTALYWYRQSLGQGLEFLIYFQGNSAPDKSGLPSDRFSAERTGGSVSTLTIQRTQQEDSAVYLCASSFAQGAGGELFFGEGSRLTVL.

This clonotype was counted only a few times. This rearrangement joins TRBV2 to TRBJ1-4; D possibly corresponds to TRBD1 (6 bases). Germline lookup yields CDR1 SNHLY and CDR2 FYNNEI. Trimming cost V 4 bases and J 8 bases, with 23 bases left between them. The CDR3 runs 17 residues. The chain's CDR3 is CASSVPSRGTVREKLFF. In DNA, the CDR3 is TGTGCCAGCAGTGTCCCGTCTAGGGGGACGGTACGAGAAAAACTGTTTTTT.

V usage is TRBV20-1 and J usage is TRBJ2-2; D may be TRBD1 (5 bases). The CDR3 length is 14 residues. Per the germline V gene, CDR1 is DFQATT and CDR2 is SNEGSKA (reference sequence). Trimming stripped 5 bases from V and 4 bases from J, with 14 bases between. This chain's CDR3 is CSAWGTDSTGELFF. CDR3 coding DNA: TGCAGTGCTTGGGGAACAGACAGCACCGGGGAGCTGTTTTTT.

As concerns this clonotype: The conserved closing phenylalanine or tryptophan is absent in this CDR3, likely reflecting a read error. The limits of the CDR3 on the DNA are not certain, so only TCRdb's listed CDR3 is given. This chain uses TRBV29-1 with TRBJ2-6; the table's D gene call, TRBD2, was not cross checked with the DNA. The CDR3 is 11 residues long, ends included. The V gene's germline CDR1 is SQVTM and CDR2 ANQGSEA. The chain's CDR3 is CSATILGGALT.

The chain has TRBV7-2 and TRBJ2-2, with TRBD2 matching over 9 bases. Trimming removed 6 bases from V and 4 bases from J; junction bases left unmatched: 6. Looked up from germline, CDR1 is SGHTA and CDR2 is FQGNSA. This CDR3 contains 15 residues. CDR3 sequence reads: CASRRMTSGTGELFF. CDR3 nucleotide sequence: TGTGCCAGCAGAAGAATGACTAGCGGCACCGGGGAGCTGTTTTTT.

This chain joins TRBV20-1 and TRBJ1-1; D is unclear. The germline CDR1 and CDR2 sequences are DFQATT and SNEGSKA (reference sequence). Trimming cost V 0 bases and J 3 bases, with 11 bases left between them. There are 14 residues in the CDR3. This CDR3 is CSARDRGRDTEAFF. DNA for the CDR3: TGCAGTGCTAGAGATCGCGGGAGGGACACTGAAGCTTTCTTT.

The gene calls are TRBV10-3 and TRBJ2-5; 7 bases map to TRBD2. The CDR3 totals 14 residues. The V gene end was trimmed by 5 bases and the J gene end by 4 bases; junction bases not matched to a gene: 7. Germline assignment: CDR1 ENHRY and CDR2 SYGVKD. The CDR3 spells CAISRAGERETQYF. Written as DNA, the CDR3 is TGTGCCATCAGTCGGGCGGGGGAGAGAGAGACCCAGTACTTC.

This clonotype has just a few counts. The CDR3 region is CSVGVGPSNTGELFF. The CDR3, as DNA: TGCAGCGTGGGGGTTGGGCCTTCCAACACCGGGGAGCTGTTTTTT. The V call is TRBV29-1, the J call TRBJ2-2; possibly TRBD1 or TRBD2 for D (5 bases each). The CDR3 length is 15 residues. With 6 bases removed from V and 2 bases from J, the gap between germline ends came to 16 bases. Germline CDR1 SQVTM, CDR2 ANQGSEA.

This clonotype has only a few counts. The chain couples TRBV10-3 to TRBJ2-7; the match to TRBD2 covers 10 bases. The CDR3 extends over 13 amino acids. The junction had 6 bases not matched to a gene; V was cut back by 9 bases and J by 4 bases. Germline assignment: CDR1 ENHRY and CDR2 SYGVKD. The DNA of the CDR3 is TGTGCCATTAGTCTAGCGGGAGAGTACGAGCAGTACTTC. Its protein is CAISLAGEYEQYF.

The rearrangement links TRBV25-1 to TRBJ1-5; D gene uncertain. CDR3 length: 15 amino acids. CDR1 and CDR2 from the germline V gene are MGHDK and SYGVNS. V was trimmed by 4 bases and J by 7 bases, leaving 17 bases between them. Here the CDR3 reads CASSASEAAGQPQHF. The CDR3 coding sequence is TGTGCCAGCAGTGCTAGTGAGGCCGCAGGCCAGCCCCAGCATTTT. Full variable domain (remainder filled in from reference TRBV25-1 and TRBJ1-5): EADIYQTPRYLVIGTGKKITLECSQTMGHDKMYWYQQDPGMELHLIHYSYGVNSTEKGDLSSESTVSRIRTEHFPLTLESARPSHTSQYLCASSASEAAGQPQHFGDGTRLSIL.

This clonotype was counted between two and nine times. The chain is built from TRBV7-8 and TRBJ2-5, with a possible D match to TRBD1 (6 bases). The CDR3 loop spans 13 amino acids. CDR1 and CDR2 from the germline V gene are SGHVS and FQNEAQ. Trimming removed 6 bases from V and 1 base from J, with 9 bases in between. The CDR3 nucleotides read TGTGCCAGCAGACAGGGCCTCCAAGAGACCCAGTACTTC. It specifies CASRQGLQETQYF.

The chain couples TRBV10-3 to TRBJ1-6; 8 bases are shared with TRBD1. V was pared by 6 bases and J by 7 bases, with 2 bases of the junction left unmatched. The CDR3 has 13 amino acids. CDR1 is ENHRY and CDR2 is SYGVKD in the germline V gene. CDR3 nucleotide sequence: TGTGCCATCAGCCGGACAGGGAATTCACCCCTCCACTTT. Protein sequence: CAISRTGNSPLHF.

The chain has TRBV7-2 and TRBJ1-3; the D is unclear. This CDR3 comprises 14 residues. Germline CDR1 SGHTA, CDR2 FQGNSA. Trimming removed 1 base from V and 2 bases from J, with 6 bases in between. CDR3 nucleotides: TGTGCCAGCAGCTTAGGGATGGCTGGAAACACCATATATTTT. This translates into CASSLGMAGNTIYF.

The gene calls are TRBV29-1 and TRBJ2-2, with D tentatively TRBD2 (6 bases). CDR1 and CDR2 (germline): SQVTM, ANQGSEA. V gave up 5 bases and J gave up 5 bases, with 9 bases separating them. The length of the CDR3 is 12 residues. In DNA form, the CDR3 reads TGCAGCGTTTCTAGCGCAACCGGGGAGCTGTTTTTT. Translating gives CSVSSATGELFF.

The chain recombines TRBV7-8 with TRBJ1-5; D is perhaps TRBD1 (5 bases). Germline CDR1 is SGHVS and CDR2 is FQNEAQ. The length of the CDR3 is 13 residues. V lost 5 bases and J 11 bases, leaving 16 bases between the germline ends. Here the CDR3 reads CASSESGLGAQHF. The CDR3 region has the DNA TGTGCCAGCAGCGAATCGGGTTTGGGGGCCCAGCATTTT.

This clonotype appeared a few times. The chain is built from TRBV20-1 and TRBJ1-1; a weak D match, TRBD1 (6 bases). The V gene lost 6 bases and the J gene lost 1 base, with 18 bases spanning the gap. Looked up from germline, CDR1 is DFQATT and CDR2 is SNEGSKA (reference sequence). This CDR3 region has 15 residues. The CDR3 DNA reads TGCAGTGCCCACCTTAGCGGGGGCCAGAACACTGAAGCTTTCTTT. Protein: CSAHLSGGQNTEAFF.